This T cell receptor beta chain was captured by sequencing in a study of T-cell reconstitution after alpha-beta-depleted transplantation in children. Only a few counts were recorded for this clonotype. Its antigen is not known. V trimming: 4 bases; J trimming: 10 bases; junction bases outside the gene matches: 13. There are 14 residues in the CDR3. In germline, CDR1 is SGHRS, CDR2 YFSETQ. The study's findings and limits: The high TCRbeta diversity at day 60 in some patients came from surviving recipient T cells and thymic progenitors. Hyperexpanded clones declined; after one year, newly produced T cells mostly supplied diversity.

Molecular barcoding with unique molecular identifiers was used for the TCRbeta library. TCRdb processed the PCR reads anew with MiXCR; each CDR3 protein has one entry. The table includes 610,000 or so distinct CDR3 sequences, more than 20% detected once. J is TRBJ1-2 and V is TRBV5-1, with 7 bases that match TRBD1. The receptor's source is a boy in the first two years of life with Wiskott-Aldrich syndrome, due to receive a stem cell transplant. Sequenced here: PBMCs, sampled before TCRalphabeta/CD19-depleted stem cell transplant. CDR3 bases: TGCGCCAGCAGCACCACCGCCCAGGGGGGTGACTACACCTTC. It codes for CASSTTAQGGDYTF.